Shown below are 17 T cell receptor beta chains from a single sample sequenced in a study of CD8 T cells in ankylosing spondylitis. General study points: Seemingly distinctive of ankylosing spondylitis blood was a TCR beta motif formed by eight highly homologous variants.

TCRdb used MiXCR to reprocess the 5' RACE reads, holding one entry per CDR3 protein. The repertoire holds about 700,000 distinct CDR3 sequences, around a fifth seen once, with around 19% in the top ten. Their target antigens are unknown. Sequencing input: blood, either unsorted or a sorted T cell fraction (not recorded which). All receptors derive from a male donor with ankylosing spondylitis.

The chain uses TRBV7-2 and TRBJ2-1; possibly TRBD1 or TRBD2 for D (6 bases each). Between the trimmed V and J ends, which lost 5 bases and 6 bases, there was a span of 14 bases. CDR1 is SGHTA, CDR2 FQGNSA, per germline. The CDR3 is made up of 14 amino acids. The CDR3 nucleotides read TGTGCCAGCAGCCGAGCCCGGGGGCCCAATGAGCAGTTCTTC. It yields the protein CASSRARGPNEQFF.

The sample holds a few counts of this clonotype. The V call is TRBV7-9, the J call TRBJ1-3; maybe TRBD1 (6 bases). Germline V gene sequence: CDR1 SEHNR, CDR2 FQNEAQ (reference sequence). With 3 bases removed from V and 2 bases from J, the gap between germline ends came to 8 bases. CDR3 size: 14 residues. CDR3 DNA sequence: TGTGCCAGCAGCTTTGCAGGGGCTGGAAACACCATATATTTT. Its translation: CASSFAGAGNTIYF.

This clonotype was observed a handful of times. The rearrangement links TRBV5-1 to TRBJ1-4; possible D gene TRBD1, 5 bases. The CDR3 loop spans 15 amino acids. Germline V CDR1 and CDR2: SGHRS, YFSETQ. V gave up 0 bases and J gave up 6 bases, with 12 bases separating them. CDR3 sequence (DNA): TGCGCCAGCAGCTTGGTGGGGGTCGGCGATGAAAAACTGTTTTTT. Amino acid sequence: CASSLVGVGDEKLFF.

The chain links TRBV11-2 to TRBJ2-5; no clear D. The germline V and J ends were trimmed by 3 bases and 5 bases, with 16 bases remaining between them. The V gene's germline CDR1 is SGHAT and CDR2 FQNNGV. The CDR3 extends over 15 amino acids. The DNA for the CDR3 is TGTGCCAGCAGCTTTCAACCCCTTGCCTGGGAGACCCAGTACTTC. Translated, it gives CASSFQPLAWETQYF.

CDR3 bases: TGTGCCAGCAGCCCCATGGCGAGTGGGGAGAAAGAGACCCAGTACTTC. Translated: CASSPMASGEKETQYF. This sequence joins TRBV2 and TRBJ2-5; possibly TRBD2 for D (5 bases). The germline gives CDR1 SNHLY, CDR2 FYNNEI. V lost 6 bases to trimming and J lost 3 bases, with 20 bases between them. CDR3 length: 16 amino acids.

There are many counts of this clonotype. The genes are TRBV18 and TRBJ1-2, with 10 bases that match TRBD1. The germline gives CDR1 KGHSH, CDR2 LQKENI. V was clipped by 8 bases and J by 2 bases; unmatched bases: 5. CDR3 length equals 14 residues. The CDR3 DNA reads as TGTGCCAGCAGCCCGACAGGGGGCAACTATGGCTACACCTTC. Protein: CASSPTGGNYGYTF.

This clonotype was seen more than once but under ten times. The chain uses TRBV20-1 and TRBJ2-1, with D perhaps TRBD1 or TRBD2 (5 bases each). Per germline, CDR1 DFQATT and CDR2 SNEGSKA (reference sequence). The length of the CDR3 is 14 residues. V lost 6 bases, J lost 5 bases, and 17 bases lay in between. The CDR3 DNA sequence: TGCAGTGCCGAGGGGCGCCAAATTGACAATGAGCAGTTCTTC. Translated, it gives CSAEGRQIDNEQFF.

V gene TRBV5-5 combines with J gene TRBJ2-1; 7 positions agree with TRBD2. The CDR3 is 13 residues long. V shed 5 bases and J 10 bases; nucleotides not matched to a gene: 9. The V gene's germline CDR1 is SGHKS and CDR2 YYEKEE (reference sequence). The CDR3 sequence: CASRNGLDGEQFF. The CDR3 DNA reads as TGTGCCAGCAGAAATGGACTAGACGGGGAGCAGTTCTTC. Supplemented by reference TRBV5-5 and TRBJ2-1, the full variable domain reads DAGVTQSPTHLIKTRGQQVTLRCSPISGHKSVSWYQQVLGQGPQFIFQYYEKEERGRGNFPDRFSARQFPNYSSELNVNALLLGDSALYLCASRNGLDGEQFFGPGTRLTVL.

The rearrangement joins TRBV20-1 to TRBJ2-2, with 8 positions matching TRBD2. The CDR3 loop spans 17 amino acids. CDR1 is DFQATT and CDR2 is SNEGSKA in the germline V gene (reference sequence). J lost 7 bases, V lost 1 base, and 14 bases had no gene match. The CDR3 loop is CSARAAPLGGGVGELFF. CDR3 DNA sequence: TGCAGTGCTAGAGCCGCACCCCTCGGGGGGGGGGTCGGGGAGCTGTTTTTT.

The J gene is TRBJ1-4, the V gene TRBV12-3 or TRBV12-4; possible D gene TRBD1, 5 bases. The CDR3 is 15 residues long. Trimming left V 7 bases short and J 3 bases short, with 15 bases between. The CDR3 is CASTQLGGSNEKLFF. CDR3 nucleotide sequence: TGTGCCAGCACCCAATTGGGGGGATCTAATGAAAAACTGTTTTTT.

This clonotype has just a few counts. The chain links TRBV5-1 to TRBJ2-3; TRBD2 matches 8 bases. After removal of 7 bases from V and 0 bases from J, the junction contained 10 bases not matched to a gene. The CDR3 runs 16 residues. The germline V gene encodes CDR1 SGHRS and CDR2 YFSETQ. The CDR3: CASRVSSGVSTDTQYF. The CDR3 DNA sequence: TGCGCCAGCCGCGTGAGTAGCGGGGTGAGCACAGATACGCAGTATTTT.

This clonotype showed up just a few times. The CDR3 nucleotides read TGTGCCCCCTGTTTGTCGCAGGACAATCAGCCCCAGCATTTT. Residues: CAPCLSQDNQPQHF. This sequence joins TRBV24-1 and TRBJ1-5; unclear D gene. The germline V gene has CDR1 KGHDR and CDR2 SFDVKD. This CDR3 is built from 14 residues. Deletions cut 12 bases from V and 3 bases from J, with 17 bases between.

The chain uses TRBV4-2 and TRBJ2-3; D is uncertain. Germline V gene lookup returns CDR1 LGHNA and CDR2 YNFKEQ. Trimming left V 4 bases short and J 6 bases short, with 8 bases between. The CDR3 runs 12 residues. DNA for the CDR3: TGTGCCAGCAGCCGCACCTCGGATACGCAGTATTTT. Translation gives CASSRTSDTQYF.

This clonotype occurred a few times. The chain combines TRBV27 with TRBJ1-2; a weak D match, TRBD1 (5 bases). Per the germline V gene, CDR1 is MNHEY and CDR2 is SMNVEV (reference sequence). Trimming left V 5 bases short and J 5 bases short, with 15 bases between. CDR3 length: 14 amino acids. CDR3 in amino acids: CASSGRQTPYGYTF. DNA for the CDR3: TGTGCCAGCAGTGGACGACAGACTCCGTATGGCTACACCTTC.

Here the CDR3 reads CAWSSPTGKYSPLHF. The CDR3 DNA reads as TGTGCCTGGAGTAGCCCGACAGGGAAATATTCACCCCTCCACTTT. The V call is TRBV30, the J call TRBJ1-6; 7 bases match TRBD1. The junction had 9 bases not matched to a gene; V was cut back by 2 bases and J by 8 bases. The germline V gene encodes CDR1 GTSNPN and CDR2 SVGIG (reference sequence). This CDR3 contains 15 residues.

V gene TRBV4-1 combines with J gene TRBJ2-3, with D possibly TRBD2 on 6 matching bases. V shed 0 bases and J shed 6 bases, with 19 bases lying between them. This CDR3 has 17 amino acids. Germline CDR1 MGHRA, CDR2 YSYEKL. This CDR3 is CASSQDVEGSVGDTQYF. The CDR3 DNA reads as TGCGCCAGCAGCCAAGATGTGGAGGGTTCCGTGGGGGATACGCAGTATTTT.

The rearrangement links TRBV3-1 to TRBJ2-3; D might be TRBD1 (5 bases). V shed 5 bases and J shed 0 bases, with 12 bases lying between them. Per the germline V gene, CDR1 is LGHDT and CDR2 is YNNKEL (reference sequence). The CDR3 covers 15 residues. For the CDR3, the DNA is TGTGCCAGCAGCAAAGGACATGATAGCACAGATACGCAGTATTTT. Protein sequence: CASSKGHDSTDTQYF.